This paragraph reports one T cell receptor (beta chain). These data come from a study of identifying expanded T cells in peripheral blood. Germline CDR1 reads SQVTM; CDR2 reads ANQGSEA. There are 18 residues in the CDR3. With 5 bases removed from V and 0 bases from J, the gap between germline ends came to 23 bases. Measured with immunoSEQ multiplex PCR; TCRdb has only the in-frame clones, and not every one. The table has some 100,000 clones, about 87% seen once. Material for sequencing was blood. V usage is TRBV29-1 and J usage is TRBJ2-1; tentatively, D is TRBD1 or TRBD2 (6 bases each). This clonotype was obtained from a person aged 18 to 70 in good health. The CDR3 coding sequence is TGCAGCGTTTTGGGACCAAGGGGGGCGGAAAGCTCCTACAATGAGCAGTTCTTC. It encodes CSVLGPRGAESSYNEQFF.